The 17 T cell receptor beta chains reported below all come from one sample, sequenced in a study of CD8+CD57+ T cells in acquired aplastic anemia (dated by TCRdb to the late 2010s). TCRdb names Illumina HiSeq 2000 as the instrument used. Genomic DNA served as template for TCR beta VDJ combination and CDR3 sequence profiling. The raw public reads went through TCRdb reprocessing: fastp at Q25, MiXCR clone calling, in-frame beta chains kept. Each record represents a unique CDR3 protein, reported with the most common genes and DNA among its rows. Here the sample has 150,000 or so distinct CDR3 sequences; around 60% occur a single time. In total, the top ten clones hold about 48% of the sample. Sequencing was done on a sample of sorted CD4+, CD8+, or CD8+CD57+ T cells (not recorded which) from PBMCs. Receptor source: a human donor in good health.

At least ten counts were recorded for this clonotype. The chain uses TRBV11-2 and TRBJ2-7, with TRBD2 matching over 12 bases. J lost 0 bases, V lost 5 bases, and 8 bases had no gene match. Germline CDR1 and CDR2: SGHAT and FQNNGV. The CDR3 length is 17 residues. The DNA for the CDR3 is TGTGCCAGCAGCCTTCCCGTGGGACTAGCGGGCTCCTACGAGCAGTACTTC. Its protein product is CASSLPVGLAGSYEQYF.

Of note for this clonotype: An end of the junction differs from the germline gene, which may be a read error. V gene TRBV11-2 combines with J gene TRBJ2-7; D is perhaps TRBD1 (5 bases). The CDR3 extends over 16 amino acids. In germline, CDR1 is SGHAT, CDR2 FQNNGV. CDR3 residues: CASSLLGPQQIYGQYF. As DNA, the CDR3 is TGTGCCAGCAGCTTATTGGGGCCCCAACAGATTTACGGGCAGTACTTC.

This rearrangement joins TRBV6-2 or TRBV6-3 to TRBJ2-1; possibly TRBD1 for D (5 bases). This CDR3 has 13 amino acids. Trimming pared 3 bases from V and 8 bases from J, leaving 11 bases between. Germline CDR1 reads MNHEY; CDR2 reads SVGEGT. The CDR3: CASSYLSRDEQFF. The CDR3 DNA reads as TGTGCCAGCAGTTATTTGTCCAGGGATGAGCAGTTCTTC.

The CDR3 loop is CSVDRGNTGELFF. The CDR3 DNA follows: TGCAGCGTTGATCGCGGGAACACCGGGGAGCTGTTTTTT. The chain joins TRBV29-1 to TRBJ2-2, with D unresolved. The germline V gene encodes CDR1 SQVTM and CDR2 ANQGSEA. This CDR3 region has 13 residues. V was shortened by 3 bases and J by 1 base, with 6 bases between the two germline ends.

CDR3 region: CASSYSRPSAPYGYTF. CDR3 nucleotides: TGTGCCAGCAGTTACTCGAGACCCTCCGCCCCCTATGGCTACACCTTC. The chain has TRBV6-6 and TRBJ1-2, with D unresolved. The CDR3 length is 16 residues. CDR1 MNHNY and CDR2 SVGAGI come from the germline V gene (reference sequence). Trimming pared 0 bases from V and 4 bases from J, leaving 15 bases between.

V and J are TRBV10-3 and TRBJ2-7; the match to TRBD1 covers 8 bases. Unmatched junction bases numbered 10, after V lost 6 bases and J lost 3 bases. CDR1 is ENHRY and CDR2 is SYGVKD in the germline V gene. The CDR3 totals 15 residues. CDR3 amino acids: CAIRITRDRFYEQYF. The CDR3 DNA is TGTGCCATCAGGATTACCCGGGACAGGTTCTACGAGCAGTACTTC.

This clonotype was counted ten times or more. The chain joins TRBV12-3 or TRBV12-4 to TRBJ2-3; 7 bases agree with TRBD2. The CDR3 runs to 15 residues. After removal of 3 bases from V and 3 bases from J, the junction contained 6 bases not matched to a gene. CDR3 residues: CASSFSAGVTDTQYF. In DNA, the CDR3 is TGTGCCAGCAGTTTCTCGGCGGGAGTAACAGATACGCAGTATTTT.

The chain uses TRBV20-1 and TRBJ2-7; TRBD1 matches at 7 bases. Per the germline V gene, CDR1 is DFQATT and CDR2 is SNEGSKA (reference sequence). With 3 bases clipped from V and 4 bases from J, the junction kept 9 bases outside the gene matches. This CDR3 spans 14 amino acids. The CDR3 nucleotides read TGCAGTGCTAGGTCCGACAGGGAATTGTACGAGCAGTACTTC. Translated: CSARSDRELYEQYF.

The chain carries TRBV9 and TRBJ2-5; D may be TRBD1 or TRBD2 (5 bases each). V lost 3 bases and J lost 0, with 15 bases in between. The CDR3 sequence is 16 residues long. Germline V lookup: CDR1 SGDLS, CDR2 YYNGEE. The DNA for the CDR3 is TGTGCCAGCAGCGCCGGGACCGACCAAAACCAAGAGACCCAGTACTTC. Translated: CASSAGTDQNQETQYF.

This clonotype came up many times. V gene TRBV11-2 combines with J gene TRBJ2-7, with D hard to call. The CDR3 extends over 12 amino acids. V lost 2 bases and J lost 6, with 8 bases in between. Germline V CDR1 and CDR2: SGHAT, FQNNGV. CDR3 loop: CASSLFSREQYF. CDR3 bases: TGTGCCAGCAGCTTATTCAGCCGCGAGCAGTACTTC.

V usage is TRBV5-8 and J usage is TRBJ1-1, with D perhaps TRBD1 (6 bases). CDR3 length: 14 residues. Germline V CDR1 and CDR2: SGHTS, YDEGEE. V was clipped by 5 bases and J by 1 base, with 12 bases between them. CDR3 DNA sequence: TGTGCCAGCAGTAAACAGGGTCAGAACACTGAAGCTTTCTTT. Protein sequence: CASSKQGQNTEAFF.

The rearrangement joins TRBV25-1 to TRBJ2-3; D may match TRBD1 or TRBD2 (5 bases each). V lost 6 bases and J 0 bases, leaving 13 bases between the germline ends. The CDR3 length is 15 residues. Per germline, CDR1 MGHDK and CDR2 SYGVNS. CDR3 bases: TGTGCCAGCAGGGGGGTTAGGACTAGCACAGATACGCAGTATTTT. It is translated as CASRGVRTSTDTQYF.

This chain uses TRBV5-1 with TRBJ2-1, with D unclear. Trimming pared 1 base from V and 10 bases from J, leaving 9 bases between. This CDR3 has 12 residues. Germline loops: CDR1 SGHRS, CDR2 YFSETQ. CDR3 bases: TGCGCCAGCAGCTTGCCTGGGAACGAGCAGTTCTTC. Its translation is CASSLPGNEQFF.

V is TRBV7-2 and J is TRBJ2-5, with D perhaps TRBD1 or TRBD2 (6 bases each). The J call may be mistaken, given a closer DNA end match to TRBJ2-1. This CDR3 has 13 residues. Germline V gene data show CDR1 as SGHTA and CDR2 as FQGNSA. Here the CDR3 DNA reads TGTGCCAGCAGCTTAGTCCGGGGGCGGGAGCAGTTCTTC. Translated, it gives CASSLVRGREQFF.

V is TRBV11-2 and J is TRBJ1-1, with D tentatively TRBD1 (5 bases). V was trimmed by 5 bases and J by 7 bases, leaving 8 bases between them. CDR3 size: 11 residues. The V gene's germline CDR1 is SGHAT and CDR2 FQNNGV. The DNA of the CDR3 is TGTGCCAGCAGCCCGGACATTGAAGCTTTCTTT. It is translated as CASSPDIEAFF.

The gene calls are TRBV29-1 and TRBJ2-7, with TRBD1 as a possible D gene (6 bases). CDR3 length: 15 residues. Germline values: CDR1 SQVTM, CDR2 ANQGSEA. V dropped 4 bases and J dropped 3 bases, with 19 bases sitting between them. CDR3: CSVARGHRSGYEQYF. The CDR3, as DNA: TGCAGCGTTGCCAGGGGTCACAGATCGGGCTACGAGCAGTACTTC.

This clonotype was seen a few times. The chain recombines TRBV5-1 with TRBJ2-1; D gene ambiguous. V lost 1 base, J lost 0 bases, and 11 bases lay in between. The CDR3 totals 16 residues. Germline assignment: CDR1 SGHRS and CDR2 YFSETQ. The CDR3 nucleotides are TGCGCCAGCAGCTTGTTGAGAAGCTACTCCTACAATGAGCAGTTCTTC. Protein: CASSLLRSYSYNEQFF.